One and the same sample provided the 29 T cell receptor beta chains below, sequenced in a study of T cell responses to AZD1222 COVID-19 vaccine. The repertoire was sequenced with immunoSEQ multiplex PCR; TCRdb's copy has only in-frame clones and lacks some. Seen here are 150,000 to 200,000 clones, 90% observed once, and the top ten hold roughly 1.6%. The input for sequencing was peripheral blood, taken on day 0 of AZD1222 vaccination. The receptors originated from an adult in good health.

The CDR3 protein is CASSPGTGVHYGYTF. The CDR3 DNA follows: TGTGCCAGCTCACCGGGGACAGGGGTCCACTATGGCTACACCTTC. The J gene is TRBJ1-2, the V gene TRBV18, with TRBD1 identical over 10 bases. Per germline, CDR1 KGHSH and CDR2 LQKENI. V lost 3 bases, J lost 3 bases, and 4 bases stayed unmatched. CDR3 size: 15 residues.

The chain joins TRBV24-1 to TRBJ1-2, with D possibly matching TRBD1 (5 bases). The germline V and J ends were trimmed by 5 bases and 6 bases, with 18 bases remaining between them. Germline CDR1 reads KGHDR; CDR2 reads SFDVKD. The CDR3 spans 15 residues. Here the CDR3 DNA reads TGTGCCACCAGTGGGGGACGGGGATGGGACGATGGCTACACCTTC. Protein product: CATSGGRGWDDGYTF.

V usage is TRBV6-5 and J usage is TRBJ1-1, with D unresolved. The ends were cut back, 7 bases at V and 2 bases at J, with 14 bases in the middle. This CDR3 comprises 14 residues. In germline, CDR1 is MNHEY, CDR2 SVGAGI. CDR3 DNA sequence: TGTGCCAGCATGAACCTAGACTTTAACACTGAAGCTTTCTTT. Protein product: CASMNLDFNTEAFF.

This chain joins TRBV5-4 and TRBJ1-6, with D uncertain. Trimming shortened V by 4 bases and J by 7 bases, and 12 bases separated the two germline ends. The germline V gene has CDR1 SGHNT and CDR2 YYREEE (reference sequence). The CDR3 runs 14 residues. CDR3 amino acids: CASSLRELNSPLHF. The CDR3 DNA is TGTGCCAGCAGCCTTAGGGAACTAAATTCACCCCTCCACTTT. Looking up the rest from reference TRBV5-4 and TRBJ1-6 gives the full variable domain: ETGVTQSPTHLIKTRGQQVTLRCSSQSGHNTVSWYQQALGQGPQFIFQYYREEENGRGNFPPRFSGLQFPNYSSELNVNALELDDSALYLCASSLRELNSPLHFGNGTRLTVT.

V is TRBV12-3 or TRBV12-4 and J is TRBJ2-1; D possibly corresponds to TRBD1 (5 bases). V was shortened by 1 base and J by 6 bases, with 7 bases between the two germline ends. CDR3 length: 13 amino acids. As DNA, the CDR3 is TGTGCCAGCAGTTTAGAACAGGTCAATGAGCAGTTCTTC. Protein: CASSLEQVNEQFF.

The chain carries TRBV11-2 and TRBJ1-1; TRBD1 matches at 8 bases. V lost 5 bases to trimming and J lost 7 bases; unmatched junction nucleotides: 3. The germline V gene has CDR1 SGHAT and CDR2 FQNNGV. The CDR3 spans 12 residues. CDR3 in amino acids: CASSRDRSEAFF. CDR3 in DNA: TGTGCCAGCAGCCGGGACAGGAGTGAAGCTTTCTTT.

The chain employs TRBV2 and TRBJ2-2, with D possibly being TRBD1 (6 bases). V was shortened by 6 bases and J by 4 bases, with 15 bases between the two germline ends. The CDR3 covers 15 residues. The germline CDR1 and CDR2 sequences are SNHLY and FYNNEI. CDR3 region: CASRTGTSTTGELFF. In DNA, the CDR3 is TGTGCCAGCAGGACGGGGACATCGACCACCGGGGAGCTGTTTTTT.

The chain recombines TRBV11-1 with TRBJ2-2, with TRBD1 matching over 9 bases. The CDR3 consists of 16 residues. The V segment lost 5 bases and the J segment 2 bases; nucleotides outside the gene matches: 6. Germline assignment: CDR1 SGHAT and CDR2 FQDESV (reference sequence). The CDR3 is CASSPRGQGNTGELFF. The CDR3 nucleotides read TGTGCCAGCAGCCCGAGGGGACAGGGTAACACCGGGGAGCTGTTTTTT. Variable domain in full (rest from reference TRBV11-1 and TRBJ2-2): EAEVAQSPRYKITEKSQAVAFWCDPISGHATLYWYRQILGQGPELLVQFQDESVVDDSQLPKDRFSAERLKGVDSTLKIQPAELGDSAMYLCASSPRGQGNTGELFFGEGSRLTVL.

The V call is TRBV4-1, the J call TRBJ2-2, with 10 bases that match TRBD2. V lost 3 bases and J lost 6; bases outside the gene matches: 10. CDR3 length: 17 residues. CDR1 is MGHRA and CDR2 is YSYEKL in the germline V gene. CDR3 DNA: TGCGCCAGCAGCCAGGCAGCGGGGGGGCAAAAGGCCGGGGAGCTGTTTTTT. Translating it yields CASSQAAGGQKAGELFF.

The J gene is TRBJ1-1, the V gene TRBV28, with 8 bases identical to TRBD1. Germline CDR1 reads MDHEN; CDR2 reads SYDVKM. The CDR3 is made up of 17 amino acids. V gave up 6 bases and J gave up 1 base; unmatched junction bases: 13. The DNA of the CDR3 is TGTGCCAGCAGAATAACCCGGACAGGGCGCTCGAACACTGAAGCTTTCTTT. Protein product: CASRITRTGRSNTEAFF.

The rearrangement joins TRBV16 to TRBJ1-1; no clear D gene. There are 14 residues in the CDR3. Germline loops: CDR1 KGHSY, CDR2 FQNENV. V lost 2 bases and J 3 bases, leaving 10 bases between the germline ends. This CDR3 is CASSQLSSDTEAFF. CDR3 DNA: TGTGCCAGCAGCCAACTATCATCGGACACTGAAGCTTTCTTT. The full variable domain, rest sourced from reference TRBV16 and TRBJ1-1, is GEEVAQTPKHLVRGEGQKAKLYCAPIKGHSYVFWYQQVLKNEFKFLISFQNENVFDETGMPKERFSAKCLPNSPCSLEIQATKLEDSAVYFCASSQLSSDTEAFFGQGTRLTVV.

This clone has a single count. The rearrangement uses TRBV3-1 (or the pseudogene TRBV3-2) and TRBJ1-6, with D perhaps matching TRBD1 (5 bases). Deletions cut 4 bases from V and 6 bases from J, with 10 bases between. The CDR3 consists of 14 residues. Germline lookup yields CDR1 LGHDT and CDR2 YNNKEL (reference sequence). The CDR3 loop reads CASSLGGVNSPLHF. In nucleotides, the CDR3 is TGTGCCAGCAGCCTTGGGGGGGTTAATTCACCCCTCCACTTT.

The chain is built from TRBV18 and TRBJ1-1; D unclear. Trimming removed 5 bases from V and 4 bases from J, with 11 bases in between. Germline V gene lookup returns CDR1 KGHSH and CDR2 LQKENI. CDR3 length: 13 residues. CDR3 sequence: CASSIPGGTEAFF. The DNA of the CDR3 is TGTGCCAGCTCAATCCCAGGAGGCACTGAAGCTTTCTTT. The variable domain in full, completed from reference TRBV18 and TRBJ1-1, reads NAGVMQNPRHLVRRRGQEARLRCSPMKGHSHVYWYRQLPEEGLKFMVYLQKENIIDESGMPKERFSAEFPKEGPSILRIQQVVRGDSAAYFCASSIPGGTEAFFGQGTRLTVV.

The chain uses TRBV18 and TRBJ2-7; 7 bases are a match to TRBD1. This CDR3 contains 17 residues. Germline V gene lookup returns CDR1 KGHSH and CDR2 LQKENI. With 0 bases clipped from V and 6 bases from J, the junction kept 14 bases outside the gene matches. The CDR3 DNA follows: TGTGCCAGCTCACCACCCGGCGAGGTCAGGGGGTATCGCGAGCAGTACTTC. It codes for CASSPPGEVRGYREQYF.

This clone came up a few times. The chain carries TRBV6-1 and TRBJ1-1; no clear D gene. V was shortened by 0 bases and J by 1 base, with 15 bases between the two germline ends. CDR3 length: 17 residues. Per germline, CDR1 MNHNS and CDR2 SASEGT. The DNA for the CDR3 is TGTGCCAGCAGTGAAGCGCCTGGAGGACCGGGGAACACTGAAGCTTTCTTT. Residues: CASSEAPGGPGNTEAFF.

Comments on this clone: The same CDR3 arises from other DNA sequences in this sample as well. The CDR3 reads CASSYAQGYGYTF. The CDR3 nucleotides read TGTGCCAGCAGTTACGCTCAGGGCTATGGCTACACCTTC. The chain is built from TRBV6-5 and TRBJ1-2; the D gene is possibly TRBD1 (5 bases). Trimming removed 2 bases at V and 4 bases at J, with 8 bases between. This CDR3 spans 13 amino acids. The germline CDR1 and CDR2 sequences are MNHEY and SVGAGI.

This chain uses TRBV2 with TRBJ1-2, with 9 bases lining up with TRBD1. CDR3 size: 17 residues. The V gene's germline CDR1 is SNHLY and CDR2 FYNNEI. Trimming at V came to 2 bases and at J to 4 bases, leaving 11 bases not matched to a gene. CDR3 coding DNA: TGTGCCAGCAGTGAAAGGGACAGGGCTAAGTTGAGCTATGGCTACACCTTC. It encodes CASSERDRAKLSYGYTF.

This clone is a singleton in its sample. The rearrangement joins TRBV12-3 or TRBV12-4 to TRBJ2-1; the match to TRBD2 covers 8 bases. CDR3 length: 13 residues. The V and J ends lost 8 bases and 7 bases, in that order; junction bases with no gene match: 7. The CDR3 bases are TGTGCCAGCGGACTAGCTCGGAGGAATGAGCAGTTCTTC. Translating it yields CASGLARRNEQFF.

CDR3 region: CASSQGRFPGGYTF. The CDR3 coding sequence is TGTGCCAGCAGTCAAGGACGGTTCCCAGGTGGCTACACCTTC. The V gene is TRBV6-2 or TRBV6-3, the J gene TRBJ1-2, with unresolved D. The germline CDR1 and CDR2 sequences are MNHEY and SVGEGT. CDR3 length: 14 residues. V was shortened by 5 bases and J by 7 bases, with 17 bases between the two germline ends.

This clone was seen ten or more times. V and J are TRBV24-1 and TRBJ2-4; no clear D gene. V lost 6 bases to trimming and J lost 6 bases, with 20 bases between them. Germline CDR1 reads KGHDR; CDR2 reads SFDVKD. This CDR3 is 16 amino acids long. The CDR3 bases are TGTGCCACCAGTCCGGCAGGACCCCAAAATTCAAACATTCAGTACTTC. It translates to CATSPAGPQNSNIQYF.

This CDR3 reads CASSDLTGNKSSYNEQFF. The CDR3 DNA reads TGTGCCAGCAGTGACCTTACAGGGAATAAGAGCTCCTACAATGAGCAGTTCTTC. This rearrangement joins TRBV2 to TRBJ2-1; D perhaps matches TRBD1 (6 bases). Per germline, CDR1 SNHLY and CDR2 FYNNEI. The CDR3 extends over 18 amino acids. Trimming took 3 bases from V and 0 from J, leaving 18 bases between them.

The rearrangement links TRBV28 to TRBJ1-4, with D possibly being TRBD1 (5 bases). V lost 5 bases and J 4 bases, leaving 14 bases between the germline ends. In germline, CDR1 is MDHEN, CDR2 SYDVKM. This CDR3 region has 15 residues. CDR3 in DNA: TGTGCCAGCAGTGAGGGGTCAGGGAATAATGAAAAACTGTTTTTT. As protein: CASSEGSGNNEKLFF.

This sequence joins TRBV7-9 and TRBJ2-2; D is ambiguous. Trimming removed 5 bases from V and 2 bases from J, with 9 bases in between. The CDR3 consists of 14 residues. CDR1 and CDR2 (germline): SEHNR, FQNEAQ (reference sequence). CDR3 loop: CASSGWINTGELFF. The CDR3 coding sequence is TGTGCCAGCAGCGGTTGGATAAACACCGGGGAGCTGTTTTTT.

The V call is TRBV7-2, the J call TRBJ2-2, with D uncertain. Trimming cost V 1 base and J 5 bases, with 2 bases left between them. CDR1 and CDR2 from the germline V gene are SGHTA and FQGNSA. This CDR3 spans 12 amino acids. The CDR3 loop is CASSLGTGELFF. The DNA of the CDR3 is TGTGCCAGCAGCTTAGGGACCGGGGAGCTGTTTTTT.

CDR3 protein: CASSYTENYGYTF. DNA for the CDR3: TGTGCCAGCAGTTACACTGAAAACTATGGCTACACCTTC. V and J are TRBV6-5 and TRBJ1-2; no clear D gene. Germline CDR1 and CDR2: MNHEY and SVGAGI. This CDR3 is built from 13 residues. V lost 2 bases, J lost 2 bases, and 6 bases lay in between.

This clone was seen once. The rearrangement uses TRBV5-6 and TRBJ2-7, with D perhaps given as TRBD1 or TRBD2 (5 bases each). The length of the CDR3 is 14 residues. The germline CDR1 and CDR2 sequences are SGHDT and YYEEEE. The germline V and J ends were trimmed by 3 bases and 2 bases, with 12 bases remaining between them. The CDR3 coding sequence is TGTGCCAGCAGCTACGGAGGACAAACCTACGAGCAGTACTTC. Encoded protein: CASSYGGQTYEQYF.

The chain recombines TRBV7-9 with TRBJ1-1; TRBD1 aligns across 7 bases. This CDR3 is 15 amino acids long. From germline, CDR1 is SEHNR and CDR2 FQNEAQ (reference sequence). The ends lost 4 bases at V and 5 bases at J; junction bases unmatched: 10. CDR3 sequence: CASSSSARGTTEAFF. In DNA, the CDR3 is TGTGCCAGCAGCTCCTCGGCCAGGGGGACTACTGAAGCTTTCTTT.

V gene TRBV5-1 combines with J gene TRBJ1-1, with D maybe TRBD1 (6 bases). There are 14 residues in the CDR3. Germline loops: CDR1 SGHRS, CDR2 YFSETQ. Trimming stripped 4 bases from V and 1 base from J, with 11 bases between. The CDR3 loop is CASSPEDRNTEAFF. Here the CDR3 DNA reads TGCGCCAGCAGCCCGGAGGACAGGAACACTGAAGCTTTCTTT.

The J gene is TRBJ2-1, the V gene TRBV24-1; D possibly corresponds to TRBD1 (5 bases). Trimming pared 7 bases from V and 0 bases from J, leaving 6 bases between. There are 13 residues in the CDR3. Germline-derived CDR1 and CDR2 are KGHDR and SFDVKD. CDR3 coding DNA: TGTGCCACCAGGGACACCTCCTACAATGAGCAGTTCTTC. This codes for CATRDTSYNEQFF.